One and the same sample provided the 28 T cell receptor beta chains below, sequenced in a study of cytomegalovirus exposure and HLA in healthy donors. TCRdb's copy holds only in-frame clones and misses some; the assay was immunoSEQ multiplex PCR. Counted here are under 200,000 clones, approximately 89% occurring once; the ten biggest clones make up 10% to 13%. The source material was PBMCs. Receptors originate from a woman aged 18-29 years in good health and CMV-seropositive.

This clone has a single count. This sequence joins TRBV5-1 and TRBJ2-1, with 11 positions matching TRBD2. Unmatched junction bases numbered 10, after V lost 3 bases and J lost 8 bases. In germline, CDR1 is SGHRS, CDR2 YFSETQ. The CDR3 has 16 residues. The CDR3 DNA is TGCGCCAGCAGCTCCGGGGAGACTAGCGGGACCCATGAGCAGTTCTTC. This encodes CASSSGETSGTHEQFF.

This clone was seen only once. The chain combines TRBV6-1 with TRBJ1-3; D gene uncertain. V was clipped by 6 bases and J by 1 base, with 7 bases between them. Germline V gives CDR1 MNHNS, CDR2 SASEGT. The CDR3 runs to 13 residues. CDR3 sequence reads: CASRPGSGNTIYF. The CDR3 nucleotides read TGTGCCAGCAGACCGGGATCTGGAAACACCATATATTTT.

There are a few counts of this clone. V is TRBV5-1 and J is TRBJ2-7; possibly TRBD1 for D (6 bases). The germline V and J ends were trimmed by 0 bases and 3 bases, with 10 bases remaining between them. Germline CDR1 SGHRS, CDR2 YFSETQ. The CDR3 is 14 amino acids. CDR3 coding DNA: TGCGCCAGCAGCTTGGCACAGGGTGGCTACGAGCAGTACTTC. This translates into CASSLAQGGYEQYF.

The gene calls are TRBV11-2 and TRBJ1-4; 8 positions agree with TRBD1. This CDR3 is 16 amino acids long. V was clipped by 5 bases and J by 4 bases; unmatched bases: 9. The germline gives CDR1 SGHAT, CDR2 FQNNGV. Here the CDR3 reads CASSEDPGQVNEKLFF. CDR3 bases: TGTGCCAGCAGCGAAGACCCGGGACAGGTTAATGAAAAACTGTTTTTT.

The CDR3, as DNA: TGTGCCATCACCGACCTAGGACAGGGGGGGTACGAGCAGTACTTC. Translated: CAITDLGQGGYEQYF. The chain recombines TRBV10-3 with TRBJ2-7; 10 bases agree with TRBD1. With 7 bases clipped from V and 4 bases from J, the junction kept 10 bases outside the gene matches. This CDR3 contains 15 residues. Germline V gene data show CDR1 as ENHRY and CDR2 as SYGVKD.

The J gene is TRBJ2-7, the V gene TRBV7-9, with a weak D call TRBD1 (5 bases). Trimming took off 1 base at V and 2 bases at J, with 12 bases between the two ends. The CDR3 sequence is 15 residues long. Germline CDR1 SEHNR, CDR2 FQNEAQ (reference sequence). The CDR3 is CASSLGGADTYEQYF. CDR3 DNA: TGTGCCAGCAGCTTAGGTGGGGCCGATACCTACGAGCAGTACTTC.

V and J are TRBV7-9 and TRBJ2-7; D is undetermined. V lost 5 bases and J lost 2, with 16 bases in between. Germline-derived CDR1 and CDR2 are SEHNR and FQNEAQ (reference sequence). The CDR3 runs 15 residues. The CDR3 nucleotides read TGTGCCAGCAGCCCCCGCGCAAGCAAACCCTACGAGCAGTACTTC. This codes for CASSPRASKPYEQYF.

This clone was seen a single time. The chain's CDR3 is CASSVSGRGLGRDEQFF. The CDR3 DNA reads as TGTGCCAGCAGTGTTAGCGGGAGAGGGTTAGGAAGGGATGAGCAGTTCTTC. The chain recombines TRBV2 with TRBJ2-1, with 9 bases matching TRBD2. CDR1 SNHLY and CDR2 FYNNEI come from the germline V gene. The CDR3 covers 17 residues. The V segment lost 4 bases and the J segment 8 bases; nucleotides outside the gene matches: 15.

The genes are TRBV6-4 and TRBJ2-2; no definite D call. In germline, CDR1 is MRHNA, CDR2 SNTAGT. CDR3 size: 13 residues. V shed 1 base and J shed 7 bases, with 7 bases lying between them. The CDR3 sequence: CASSDFPGGELFF. CDR3 bases: TGTGCCAGCAGTGACTTTCCCGGCGGGGAGCTGTTTTTT.

This rearrangement joins TRBV5-1 to TRBJ1-5, with D tentatively TRBD1 (6 bases). V shed 0 bases and J shed 0 bases, with 7 bases lying between them. Germline CDR1 reads SGHRS; CDR2 reads YFSETQ. The CDR3 sequence is 15 residues long. CDR3: CASSLEGDSNQPQHF. CDR3 bases: TGCGCCAGCAGCTTGGAGGGGGATAGCAATCAGCCCCAGCATTTT.

The J gene is TRBJ2-5, the V gene TRBV6-6, with D unclear. Germline V gives CDR1 MNHNY, CDR2 SVGAGI (reference sequence). This CDR3 spans 13 amino acids. The V end was cut by 5 bases, the J end by 5 bases, with 12 bases between. In nucleotides, the CDR3 is TGTGCCAGCAGTCTTCTACAGTTGGAGACCCAGTACTTC. As protein: CASSLLQLETQYF.

V is TRBV6-4 and J is TRBJ2-3, with D tentatively TRBD1 (5 bases). Trimming stripped 2 bases from V and 4 bases from J, with 13 bases between. This CDR3 has 15 amino acids. In germline, CDR1 is MRHNA, CDR2 SNTAGT. In nucleotides, the CDR3 is TGTGCCAGCAGTGACCGGACAAACGGAGCAGATACGCAGTATTTT. This encodes CASSDRTNGADTQYF.

The CDR3 DNA reads as TGTGCCCGGACCCCAGGGGGAAGCACTGAAGCTTTCTTT. Its translation is CARTPGGSTEAFF. J is TRBJ1-1 and V is TRBV30; TRBD1 aligns across 7 bases. Germline CDR1 GTSNPN, CDR2 SVGIG (reference sequence). The CDR3 contains 13 residues. V gave up 8 bases and J gave up 4 bases; unmatched junction bases: 10.

This clone was seen only once. V gene TRBV4-2 combines with J gene TRBJ2-5; 7 bases are a match to TRBD2. CDR1 LGHNA and CDR2 YNFKEQ come from the germline V gene. The CDR3 contains 16 residues. Losses at the gene ends were 1 base for V and 4 bases for J; bases not matched to a gene: 9. Here the CDR3 DNA reads TGTGCCAGCAGCCAAGTGTCATCGTCGGGAGGAGAGACCCAGTACTTC. It encodes CASSQVSSSGGETQYF.

The chain recombines TRBV11-2 with TRBJ2-7; 7 positions match TRBD1. The CDR3 loop spans 16 amino acids. CDR1 is SGHAT, CDR2 FQNNGV, per germline. V was pared by 3 bases and J by 6 bases, with 14 bases of the junction left unmatched. CDR3 amino acids: CASSLEGGAVSSEQYF. In DNA, the CDR3 is TGTGCCAGCAGCTTGGAAGGGGGCGCGGTGAGTTCCGAGCAGTACTTC.

The chain combines TRBV5-6 with TRBJ2-7; D may be TRBD1 (7 bases). CDR1 and CDR2 (germline): SGHDT, YYEEEE. The germline V and J ends were trimmed by 0 bases and 4 bases, with 17 bases remaining between them. This CDR3 has 16 residues. The DNA for the CDR3 is TGTGCCAGCAGCTTGGCCCAGGCTCAGGGGGGATACGAGCAGTACTTC. It specifies CASSLAQAQGGYEQYF. The full variable domain, in which reference TRBV5-6 and TRBJ2-7 provide the parts outside the CDR3, is DAGVTQSPTHLIKTRGQQVTLRCSPKSGHDTVSWYQQALGQGPQFIFQYYEEEERQRGNFPDRFSGHQFPNYSSELNVNALLLGDSALYLCASSLAQAQGGYEQYFGPGTRLTVT.

This chain joins TRBV7-3 and TRBJ2-1; possible D gene TRBD2, 5 bases. V was trimmed by 3 bases and J by 8 bases, leaving 17 bases between them. The CDR3 runs 15 residues. Germline V gene sequence: CDR1 SGHTA, CDR2 FQGTGA. The CDR3 DNA reads TGTGCCAGCAGCTTTGGCCTATCAAGCGGCGATGAGCAGTTCTTC. As protein: CASSFGLSSGDEQFF.

The chain uses TRBV19 and TRBJ2-1; 8 bases line up with TRBD2. V dropped 5 bases and J dropped 8; count of bases not matched to a gene: 8. Germline CDR1 LNHDA, CDR2 SQIVND (reference sequence). The CDR3 is 14 residues long. The DNA of the CDR3 is TGTGCCAGTAGTCCATGGACTAGCCGGGATGAGCAGTTCTTC. Its translation: CASSPWTSRDEQFF.

The chain joins TRBV28 to TRBJ2-1; D is unclear. The germline gives CDR1 MDHEN, CDR2 SYDVKM. V was cut by 6 bases and J by 6 bases, with 6 bases left in between. This CDR3 is built from 11 residues. The CDR3 DNA is TGTGCCAGCAGCCTACTCAATGAGCAGTTCTTC. It yields the protein CASSLLNEQFF.

This chain links TRBV30 with TRBJ1-4; 9 positions match TRBD1. With V trimmed by 0 bases and J by 8 bases, 1 base remained unmatched. The CDR3 runs to 13 residues. Germline loops: CDR1 GTSNPN, CDR2 SVGIG (reference sequence). The CDR3 region is CAWSVQGAEKLFF. In DNA form, the CDR3 reads TGTGCCTGGAGTGTACAGGGGGCCGAAAAACTGTTTTTT.

The J gene is TRBJ1-5, the V gene TRBV15; D uncertain. Per germline, CDR1 LNHNV and CDR2 YYDKDF (reference sequence). The CDR3 covers 14 residues. Trimming shortened V by 0 bases and J by 4 bases, and 7 bases separated the two germline ends. The CDR3 protein is CATSRDSINQPQHF. CDR3 coding DNA: TGTGCCACCAGCAGAGATAGCATTAATCAGCCCCAGCATTTT.

This sequence joins TRBV6-6 and TRBJ2-2, with 9 bases that match TRBD2. Germline-derived CDR1 and CDR2 are MNHNY and SVGAGI (reference sequence). The CDR3 spans 12 residues. After removal of 11 bases from V and 7 bases from J, the junction contained 5 bases not matched to a gene. The CDR3 sequence is CAAGTSIGELFF. The CDR3 DNA sequence: TGTGCCGCCGGGACTAGCATCGGGGAGCTGTTTTTT.

This clone has just one count. This chain joins TRBV7-6 and TRBJ1-5, with 7 bases lining up with TRBD1. J lost 0 bases, V lost 4 bases, and 0 bases had no gene match. Germline V CDR1 and CDR2: SGHVS, FNYEAQ. The CDR3 has 14 amino acids. For the CDR3, the DNA is TGTGCCAGCAGCTCAGGGGGTAGCAATCAGCCCCAGCATTTT. Its translation is CASSSGGSNQPQHF.

J is TRBJ1-5 and V is TRBV7-9, with a weak D call TRBD1 (6 bases). The CDR3 extends over 13 amino acids. Germline values: CDR1 SEHNR, CDR2 FQNEAQ (reference sequence). Deletions cut 5 bases from V and 6 bases from J, with 11 bases between. CDR3 in amino acids: CASSTGLVQPQHF. Written as DNA, the CDR3 is TGTGCCAGCAGCACAGGGTTGGTTCAGCCCCAGCATTTT.

V is TRBV6-5 and J is TRBJ1-1; TRBD1 matches 8 bases. This CDR3 is built from 15 residues. Germline lookup yields CDR1 MNHEY and CDR2 SVGAGI. V gave up 4 bases and J gave up 11 bases; unmatched junction bases: 15. The CDR3 protein is CASSSFTGTGGSAFF. As DNA, the CDR3 is TGTGCCAGCAGTTCTTTCACAGGGACAGGCGGTTCGGCTTTCTTT.

This clone was picked up a small number of times. The V call is TRBV5-1, the J call TRBJ2-7, with TRBD1 as a possible D gene (5 bases). V was pared by 4 bases and J by 5 bases, with 16 bases between. The CDR3 totals 14 residues. Germline-derived CDR1 and CDR2 are SGHRS and YFSETQ. CDR3 in DNA: TGCGCCAGCAGCGTGGCGGCAGGGAAAGACGAGCAGTACTTC. Translation gives CASSVAAGKDEQYF.

V is TRBV19 and J is TRBJ2-6; 7 positions match TRBD1. CDR3 length equals 16 residues. The junction had 5 bases not matched to a gene; V was cut back by 6 bases and J by 0 bases. Germline V gene sequence: CDR1 LNHDA, CDR2 SQIVND (reference sequence). The CDR3 coding sequence is TGTGCCAGTAGAGAACAGGGGCCCTCTGGGGCCAACGTCCTGACTTTC. Amino acid sequence: CASREQGPSGANVLTF.

The chain couples TRBV6-1 to TRBJ2-1, with D maybe TRBD2 (6 bases). The germline V gene encodes CDR1 MNHNS and CDR2 SASEGT. Trimming took off 3 bases at V and 6 bases at J, with 15 bases between the two ends. The CDR3 has 15 residues. The CDR3 protein is CASSELFGGLNEQFF. In nucleotides, the CDR3 is TGTGCCAGCAGTGAGCTGTTCGGGGGTCTCAATGAGCAGTTCTTC.